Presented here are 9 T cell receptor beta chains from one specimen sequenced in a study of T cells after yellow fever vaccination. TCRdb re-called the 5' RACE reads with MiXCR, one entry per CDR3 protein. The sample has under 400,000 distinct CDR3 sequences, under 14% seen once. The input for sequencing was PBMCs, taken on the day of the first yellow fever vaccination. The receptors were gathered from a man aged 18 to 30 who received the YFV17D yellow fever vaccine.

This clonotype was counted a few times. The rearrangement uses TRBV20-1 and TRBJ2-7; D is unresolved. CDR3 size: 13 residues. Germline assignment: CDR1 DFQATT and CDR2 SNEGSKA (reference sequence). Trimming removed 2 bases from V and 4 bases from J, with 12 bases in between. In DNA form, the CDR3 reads TGCAGTGCTAGACCTGGAAGTCTATACGAGCAGTACGTC. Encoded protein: CSARPGSLYEQYV.

The CDR3 sequence: CASSPPAGGTEAFF. The DNA of the CDR3 is TGCGCCAGCAGCCCCCCGGCGGGGGGCACTGAAGCTTTCTTT. The chain has TRBV4-1 and TRBJ1-1, with D tentatively TRBD1 (5 bases). V lost 4 bases to trimming and J lost 4 bases, with 13 bases between them. Germline CDR1 and CDR2: MGHRA and YSYEKL. The CDR3 is 14 amino acids.

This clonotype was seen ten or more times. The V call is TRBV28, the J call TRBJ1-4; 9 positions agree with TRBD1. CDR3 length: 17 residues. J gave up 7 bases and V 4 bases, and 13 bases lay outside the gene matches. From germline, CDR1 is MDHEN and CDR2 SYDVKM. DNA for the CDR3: TGTGCCAGCAGTTCCTCCGGGACAGGGTCCCTTGGTGAAAAACTGTTTTTT. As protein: CASSSSGTGSLGEKLFF.

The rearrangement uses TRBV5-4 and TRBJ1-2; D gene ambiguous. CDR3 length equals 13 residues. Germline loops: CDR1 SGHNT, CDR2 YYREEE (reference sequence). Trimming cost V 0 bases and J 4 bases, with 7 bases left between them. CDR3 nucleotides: TGTGCCAGCAGCTTGGATCCGACCTATGGCTACACCTTC. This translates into CASSLDPTYGYTF.

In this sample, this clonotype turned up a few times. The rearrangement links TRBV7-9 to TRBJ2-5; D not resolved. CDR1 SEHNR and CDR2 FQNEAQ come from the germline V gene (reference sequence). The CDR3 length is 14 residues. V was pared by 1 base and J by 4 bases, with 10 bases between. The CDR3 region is CASSLEGWRETQYF. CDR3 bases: TGTGCCAGCAGCTTAGAGGGCTGGCGAGAGACCCAGTACTTC.

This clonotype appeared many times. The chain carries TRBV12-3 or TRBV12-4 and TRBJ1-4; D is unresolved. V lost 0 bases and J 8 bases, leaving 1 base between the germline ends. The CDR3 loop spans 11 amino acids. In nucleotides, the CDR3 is TGTGCCAGCAGTTTAGCGGAAAAACTGTTTTTT. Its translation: CASSLAEKLFF.

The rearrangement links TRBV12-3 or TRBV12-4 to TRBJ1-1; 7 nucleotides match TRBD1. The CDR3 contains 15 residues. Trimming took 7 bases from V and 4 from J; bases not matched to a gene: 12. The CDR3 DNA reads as TGTGCCAGCACCCCTCGACAGGGAAGGGGCACTGAAGCTTTCTTT. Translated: CASTPRQGRGTEAFF.

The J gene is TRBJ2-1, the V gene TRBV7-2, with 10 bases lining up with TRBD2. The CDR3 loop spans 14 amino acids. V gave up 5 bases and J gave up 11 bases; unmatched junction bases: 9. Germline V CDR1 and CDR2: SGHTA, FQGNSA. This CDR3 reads CASSRDRTSGQQFF. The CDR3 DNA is TGTGCCAGCAGCCGTGATCGGACTAGCGGACAGCAGTTCTTC.

CDR3: CASSLVAGFRTDTQYF. The CDR3 DNA is TGTGCCAGCAGCTTAGTAGCGGGGTTTCGCACAGATACGCAGTATTTT. The V call is TRBV7-6, the J call TRBJ2-3; 8 bases are a match to TRBD2. J was trimmed by 1 base and V by 1 base; bases with no gene match: 4. This CDR3 spans 16 amino acids. Germline-derived CDR1 and CDR2 are SGHVS and FNYEAQ.